The clone carrying this T cell receptor (beta chain) was found a few times. Its matching antigen is unknown. The sample originates from a study of beta chain features in type 1 diabetes. Overall study results and limits: cDNA-based sequencing might over-represent cells highly expressing TCR. A greater similarity of naive, central memory and Treg TCRB repertoires was seen among patients than among healthy donors.

The isolated RNA, all of it, was reverse transcribed, so expressed TCRB transcripts were what got sequenced. Sequenced by immunoSEQ multiplex PCR; TCRdb stores in-frame clones only, minus some. The sample records almost 350,000 clones, 15% to 20% being singletons. The germline CDR1 and CDR2 sequences are LNHDA and SQIVND (reference sequence). The CDR3 covers 15 residues. Trimming removed 6 bases from V and 4 bases from J; junction bases left unmatched: 5. The source of this sequence is a woman aged 18-29 years in good health. The sequencing input was naive CD4+ T cells from blood. V gene TRBV19 combines with J gene TRBJ2-5, with 13 bases lining up with TRBD2. For the CDR3, the DNA is TGTGCCAGTAGCTCGGGACTAGCGGGATTAGAGACCCAGTACTTC. Amino acid sequence: CASSSGLAGLETQYF.